This T cell receptor beta chain was recorded in a study of post-analysis software for immune sequencing data. In the study overall: The disease courses covered relapsing-remitting, secondary progressive and progressive-relapsing multiple sclerosis. General study points: TRBV5-6, TRBV5-1 and TRBV20-1 were among four to six TRBV segments more frequent in patients than controls. Analysis by F measure revealed that same-batch samples clustered strongly together. Versus controls, multiple sclerosis patients showed significantly lower diversity (normalized Chao1).

In the case of this clonotype: Its antigen is not known.

After removal of 3 bases from V and 0 bases from J, the junction contained 2 bases not matched to a gene. In germline, CDR1 is DFQATT, CDR2 SNEGSKA (reference sequence). The CDR3 totals 14 residues. Researchers reported that TCR beta cDNA libraries carried unique molecular identifiers. Input of 1 to 10 million T cells yielded about half a million cDNA molecules. TCRdb re-called the PCR reads with MiXCR, one entry per CDR3 protein. The profile shows roughly 400,000 distinct CDR3 sequences, more than 30% of them singletons. The sample comprised blood. V gene TRBV20-1 combines with J gene TRBJ2-1, with 7 bases aligning to TRBD1. This TCR derives from a girl aged 2-10 years with multiple sclerosis. CDR3 bases: TGCAGTGCTAGTTACAGGGGCTCCTACAATGAGCAGTTCTTC. Amino acids: CSASYRGSYNEQFF.